These T cell receptor beta chains were read from a single sample in a study of regulatory T cells in long-lasting Graves disease. A single record per CDR3 protein comes from TCRdb applying MiXCR to the multiplex PCR reads. The repertoire holds more than 450,000 distinct CDR3 sequences, with 9.5% to 15% as singletons. The same specimen was also included in a second study, on T cells in Graves' hyperthyroidism and ophthalmopathy.

Specimen: peripheral blood mononuclear cells (PBMCs), collected at new diagnosis, from a patient treated with antithyroid drugs. The receptors were gathered from a woman aged 25 to 39 with Graves disease. Both conserved end residues are part of each CDR3. A D gene is named only where the DNA matches it firmly. Only some rows state a clone size, as once, few, many or a class for expanded clones.

CDR3 DNA,CDR3 protein,V gene,J gene,clone size,D gene
TGTGCCAGCAGCTTAGACCCTGATGAGTACGAGCAGTACTTC,CASSLDPDEYEQYF,TRBV7-8,TRBJ2-7,NA,NA
TGTGCCACCAGTGATTGGGACAGAGAAGAGACCCAGTACTTC,CATSDWDREETQYF,TRBV24-1,TRBJ2-5,NA,TRBD1
TGTGCCATCAGCTGGGGAGGGCACTCTGGAAACACCATATATTTT,CAISWGGHSGNTIYF,TRBV10-3,TRBJ1-3,NA,NA
TGTGCCAGCAGTTCCTACAGGGGACCGCTATACGAGCAGTACTTC,CASSSYRGPLYEQYF,TRBV28,TRBJ2-7,many,TRBD1
TGTGCCAGCTCACCAACAGGGGGCCCGAACACTGAAGCTTTCTTT,CASSPTGGPNTEAFF,TRBV18,TRBJ1-1,many,TRBD1
TGTGCCATCAGTGAGTCGTATCAGGGTTACGAGCAGTACTTC,CAISESYQGYEQYF,TRBV10-3,TRBJ2-7,many,NA
TGTGCCTGGAGGGGGGGAAATGAGCAGTTCTTC,CAWRGGNEQFF,TRBV30,TRBJ2-1,many,NA
TGTGCCAGCAGTTACTCGGCGCGGGGTGGCTACAATGAGCAGTTCTTC,CASSYSARGGYNEQFF,TRBV6-2/TRBV6-3,TRBJ2-1,many,NA
TGTGCCACCAGCAGGAGTCCGGCTGCGGGGACTGAAGCTTTCTTT,CATSRSPAAGTEAFF,TRBV15,TRBJ1-1,many,NA
TGTGCCAGCAGCTTTCTGGGACTAGCTCTTTACAATGAGCAGTTCTTC,CASSFLGLALYNEQFF,TRBV13,TRBJ2-1,NA,TRBD2
TGTGCCAGCAGTTTAAGAAGGAGGACAGGGCGCCCTGAAAAACTGTTTTTT,CASSLRRRTGRPEKLFF,TRBV12-3/TRBV12-4,TRBJ1-4,many,TRBD1
TGTGCCAGCAGTTTATCATTGACGGCTAGCGGGAGGGACTACGAGCAGTACTTC,CASSLSLTASGRDYEQYF,TRBV28,TRBJ2-7,few,TRBD2
TGTGCCAGCAGCGAAGTGGGACAGCTCCTGCCCCAGCATTTT,CASSEVGQLLPQHF,TRBV2,TRBJ1-5,many,TRBD1
TGTGCCAGCAGCTGGAGAAGATACAATGAGCAGTTCTTC,CASSWRRYNEQFF,TRBV11-2,TRBJ2-1,many,NA
TGCAGTGCTAGAGTTCAAGGCGCCAGACACAATCAGCCCCAGCATTTT,CSARVQGARHNQPQHF,TRBV20-1,TRBJ1-5,many,NA
TGCGCCAGCAGCCACACGGCGGGACTCGCCTACGAGCAGTACTTC,CASSHTAGLAYEQYF,TRBV4-1,TRBJ2-7,NA,NA
TGTGCCATCTCAACTAGCGGATACAATGAGCAGTTCTTC,CAISTSGYNEQFF,TRBV10-3,TRBJ2-1,many,TRBD2
TGTGCCAGTAGTAGCCAGGGGTCAGTTAACAATCAGCCCCAGCATTTT,CASSSQGSVNNQPQHF,TRBV19,TRBJ1-5,few,NA
TGTGCCAGTGCGACAGGGACCTATACCGGGGAGCTGTTTTTT,CASATGTYTGELFF,TRBV24-1,TRBJ2-2,many,TRBD1
TGTGCCAGCAGGAGAGGTGGAGGAAGGGAGACCCAGTACTTC,CASRRGGGRETQYF,TRBV6-1,TRBJ2-5,many,NA
TGTGCCAGCGGTAAAGGATTCTACGAGCAGTACTTC,CASGKGFYEQYF,TRBV2,TRBJ2-7,many,NA
TGTGCCAGCAGTGAAGATGACAGTGGGGCCAACGTCCTGACTTTC,CASSEDDSGANVLTF,TRBV6-2/TRBV6-3,TRBJ2-6,many,NA
TGTGCCAGCAGTTTAGCGGGAGTGACCGGGAAGCTGTTTTTT,CASSLAGVTGKLFF,TRBV6-5,TRBJ2-2,NA,TRBD2
TGTGCCAGCAGTTTTAGTTTGGGACTAGCAGATACGCAGTATTTT,CASSFSLGLADTQYF,TRBV12-3/TRBV12-4,TRBJ2-3,NA,TRBD2
TGTGCCAGCTCACCACCCCGCTGGGGCGGGGAGACCCAGTACTTC,CASSPPRWGGETQYF,TRBV18,TRBJ2-5,many,NA
TGTGCCAGCAGTTTAGCGCTAACTAATGAGCAGTTCTTC,CASSLALTNEQFF,TRBV12-3/TRBV12-4,TRBJ2-1,many,NA
TGCAGTGCTATCGTTGGCGTTTCCTACGAGCAGTACTTC,CSAIVGVSYEQYF,TRBV20-1,TRBJ2-7,many,NA
TGTGCCAGCAGTTTAGCCGGCGGGGCAGGGGTAGGAGCTTTCTTT,CASSLAGGAGVGAFF,TRBV12-3/TRBV12-4,TRBJ1-1,many,NA
TGTGCCAGCAGGGACTTACTAGCGGGAGGGCTAGATACGCAGTATTTT,CASRDLLAGGLDTQYF,TRBV27,TRBJ2-3,many,TRBD2
TGTGCCAGCAGCTTAGCAACCCGCCTTTACGAGCAGTACTTC,CASSLATRLYEQYF,TRBV13,TRBJ2-7,many,NA
TGCAGCGGCGGACAGCTTATGAACACTGAAGCTTTCTTT,CSGGQLMNTEAFF,TRBV29-1,TRBJ1-1,many,NA
TGCGCCAGCAGCCAAGAGGGGACAGGGGCCTACTCTGGAAACACCATATATTTT,CASSQEGTGAYSGNTIYF,TRBV4-1,TRBJ1-3,many,TRBD1
TGTGCCAGCAGTTCGGGGCGGGGGCGGGAGACCCAGTACTTC,CASSSGRGRETQYF,TRBV6-5,TRBJ2-5,NA,NA
TGTGCCAGCAGTCAACAGGGTTTTGAAGCTTTCTTT,CASSQQGFEAFF,TRBV12-3/TRBV12-4,TRBJ1-1,many,NA
TGTGCCTGGAGTGTTACAAGCAATCAGCCCCAGCATTTT,CAWSVTSNQPQHF,TRBV30,TRBJ1-5,many,NA
TGTGCCAGCAGCTCACGTTTGGGAATTAGCTACGAGCAGTACTTC,CASSSRLGISYEQYF,TRBV14,TRBJ2-7,few,NA
TGTGCCAGCAGCAAAGACACCTTTAATGAAAAACTGTTTTTT,CASSKDTFNEKLFF,TRBV7-9,TRBJ1-4,many,NA
TGTGCCACCAGCCTAGACAGGAGGGGACTGTTTTTT,CATSLDRRGLFF,TRBV19,TRBJ1-4,many,NA
TGCAGTGCTAGAGTCCGCGGGGGGCGTCACGTTGTTGTCTATGGCTACACCTTC,CSARVRGGRHVVVYGYTF,TRBV20-1,TRBJ1-2,NA,NA
TGCGCCAGCAGCCTACAACAGGGGTGGAATGAGCAGTTCTTC,CASSLQQGWNEQFF,TRBV4-3,TRBJ2-1,few,TRBD1
TGCAGTGCCCAGATCGCCTACGAGCAGTACTTC,CSAQIAYEQYF,TRBV20-1,TRBJ2-7,NA,NA
TGCAGTGCTAGATCGGGACAGGTCGGAAGTGGTGAGCAGTTCTTC,CSARSGQVGSGEQFF,TRBV20-1,TRBJ2-1,many,TRBD1
TGTGCCACACTCCGGCGGGAGGTGGAGACCCAGTACTTC,CATLRREVETQYF,TRBV2,TRBJ2-5,many,TRBD2
TGTGCCAGCAGCTCCATAGGGCCGGGACAGACGCGCCAAATTCGCAATGAGCAGTTCTTC,CASSSIGPGQTRQIRNEQFF,TRBV7-2,TRBJ2-1,many,TRBD1
TGCAGTGCTAGAGATGCGACAGGGAGGTACGAGCAGTACTTC,CSARDATGRYEQYF,TRBV20-1,TRBJ2-7,NA,NA
TGTGCCAGCAGCTTAGTCCAGGGTGCAACTAATGAAAAACTGTTTTTT,CASSLVQGATNEKLFF,TRBV11-2,TRBJ1-4,many,NA
TGTGCCAGCAGTGAAGTGACTAGCGGGACTTCGGAGACCCAGTACTTC,CASSEVTSGTSETQYF,TRBV2,TRBJ2-5,many,TRBD2
TGTGCCACCAGTGATTTGAAGTCTAGGACAGGGCTAACAAAGCCCGCGCGGCATGAGCAGTTCTTC,CATSDLKSRTGLTKPARHEQFF,TRBV24-1,TRBJ2-1,many,TRBD1